This TCR beta chain originates from a study of Ad26.COV2.S vaccination and SARS-CoV-2 variants (dated by TCRdb to the early 2020s). In the study overall: Vaccine-arm donors came from COV1001, a multicentre, randomized, double-blind, placebo-controlled phase I-IIa trial of Ad26.COV2.S in healthy adults. Ad26.COV2.S was given intramuscularly at 5x10^10 or 1x10^11 viral particles, as a single shot or as two shots 56 days apart. The specificity and breadth of SARS-CoV-2-reactive T cell receptors after Ad26.COV2.S vaccination were assessed by TCRbeta repertoire sequencing. The TCR-sequenced set comprised approximately 32 samples: around 20 Ad26.COV2.S vaccine recipients, 5 placebo recipients and 8 SARS-CoV-2 convalescent individuals. Participants in the trial were split at random into five groups of five each, receiving low-dose or high-dose Ad26.COV2.S once or twice, or else placebo on both occasions. Blinding of investigators to trial group allocation was maintained during experiments and outcome assessment.

To note about this clone: Its antigen target is currently unknown. No base-level quality is on record; no much larger clone is a single base apart.

Overall study outcomes, separate from this receptor: Comparable non-spike TCR breadth was observed between vaccine and placebo recipients, consistent with only spike being contained in the vaccine. Compared with placebo recipients, Ad26.COV2.S recipients showed higher spike-specific TCR breadth (P = 0.0014). Comparing responses between vaccine doses or regimens was not something the study was powered to do. After vaccination, spike-specific CD8+ and CD4+ T cell responses were reported to show substantial breadth. It was noted by the authors that total T cell responses may have been underestimated by the TCR breadth and depth analyses.

Unmatched junction bases come to 6, with V trimmed by 1 base and J by 4 bases. From a lookup of the germline V gene, CDR1 and CDR2 are LGHNA and YSLEER. Counted from cysteine to phenylalanine, this CDR3 has 15 amino acids. Here the CDR3 DNA is all that survives: 45 bases in frame from base 1. Per the publication, the treatment or condition label means: approximately 18 received Ad26.COV2.S at low or high dose, single or two shots; roughly five received placebo; per-sample allocation not given. Repertoires of vaccine and placebo recipients were sequenced from samples taken on day 63 after the first injection. Cohort 1b enrolled about two dozen adults aged 18-55 years at a single site in Boston, USA, between 29 July and 7 August 2020. Ad26.COV2.S consisted of a replication-incompetent adenovirus type 26 vector by which a prefusion-stabilized SARS-CoV-2 spike protein from the original Wuhan strain was expressed.

The immunoSEQ Assay was used to sequence TCRbeta CDR3 regions. After extraction, genomic DNA underwent amplification by bias-controlled multiplex PCR, followed by high-throughput sequencing. As for how the authors treated the data: Collapsing and filtering of sequences were performed to quantify the absolute abundance of each unique TCRbeta CDR3 region. T cell fraction was estimated by normalizing TCRbeta template counts to usable DNA, with usable DNA measured through amplification of reference genes found in all nucleated cells. Repertoire TCRs were annotated as SARS-CoV-2-specific when V gene, CDR3 amino acid sequence and J gene were exactly matched to a known reactive TCR set. The reference SARS-CoV-2 TCR set was derived from MIRA and filtered for enrichment in COVID-19-positive ImmuneCODE repertoires, a step that removed public or cross-reactive TCRs. Based on the MIRA antigens, annotated TCRs were further analysed at the level of specific ORF or position within ORF. Breadth was defined as annotated unique rearrangements over total unique productive rearrangements; depth was the summed frequency of those rearrangements. Group comparisons of TCR breadth used two-sided Wilcoxon rank-sum tests. Sourced from immuneACCESS, this table was stored by TCRdb with only in-frame sequences that have V and J called. A share of the clones is absent; for the studies checked, an unresolved V gene accounts for under half, and the remainder has no known explanation. The V and J calls and the clone size are those of that table, but D and trimming were determined from the DNA. In this sample the table shows a few hundred thousand clones, about 83% of which occur a single time. About 7.4% of the sample belongs to the ten largest clones.

This clonotype was obtained from a person between 18 and 65 years old who received the Ad26.COV2.S COVID-19 vaccine or a placebo. The sequences come from peripheral blood, collected in a trial of Ad26.COV2.S vaccine versus placebo. Recombination linked TRBV4-3 to TRBJ1-2, with 7 junctional bases fitting TRBD1. In nucleotide form, the sequence is TGCGCCAGCAGCCAAGCCCTACAGGGGTCCTATGGCTACACCTTC. Translated, this is CASSQALQGSYGYTF.